This paragraph reports one T cell receptor (beta chain). There are a few counts of this clone. Its target antigen remains unknown. No base quality information exists; no much larger clone differs at one position. These data are taken from a study of shared clonotypes between healthy human individuals (dated by TCRdb to the early 2020s). With respect to the entire study: Three men and two women, aged 18 to 49 years, made up the cohort. Per donor, three plates each were used for CD4 naive and CD4 memory, two for CD8 naive, and one for CD8 memory. Blood TCR repertoires of roughly five healthy adults were deeply sequenced to estimate repertoire size and the extent of clonotype sharing between individuals. Different laboratories and diverse techniques were used to prepare libraries and sequence TCR repertoires, to increase sequencing depth and limit assay-specific biases. Leukapheresis yielded between about 0.85 and 9.5 billion PBMCs per donor.

Using the deep immunoSEQ assay, TCR CDR3 regions were amplified from genomic DNA by multiplex PCR. Extracted genomic DNA from each cell subset was spread evenly across all wells of several immunoSEQ 96-well plates, with each plate serving as a replicate. For sorted subsets, about 210 ng of genomic DNA, equivalent to 25,000 to 35,000 T cell genomes, went into each replicate PCR. Purified libraries were measured with a Qubit 3.0 fluorometer, size-checked on a Bioanalyzer 2100, and measured again with the KAPA Library Quantification kit. Every immunoSEQ 96-well plate was sequenced on a dedicated single-read 150-cycle Illumina NextSeq 550 flow cell. From the authors' description of their analysis: Because the immunoSEQ output included only junctional sequences and no quality scores, the filtering could not be the same as the filtering used for full-length reads. To assign V/J genes and CDR3, sequences were annotated using PyIR, a Python wrapper for IgBLAST v1.9, with IMGT germline references. Reads were removed for weak V/J assignments (E-value above 1e-6), missing CDR3, stop codons, out-of-frame junctions, or ambiguous translated residues. V3J clonotypes were defined as sequences sharing an identical inferred V gene, J gene, and CDR3 amino acid sequence. Percentage overlap between repertoires was calculated by dividing the number of shared unique clonotypes by the size of the smaller repertoire. Richness of each repertoire was evaluated using RTK rarefaction, the Chao1 estimator, and Recon v2.1 estimates of unobserved clonotypes. Generation probabilities were computed with OLGA for all TCRbeta clonotypes obtained by the gDNA method from a handful of donors. What TCRdb holds here is the immuneACCESS table cut down to in-frame rearrangements. Part of the clones is not present; checked against another copy, under half of the missing clones reflect an unresolved V gene, and the others are unexplained. V and J calls and clone size are given by that table; D and trimming were obtained from the DNA. For this sample there are 2 million to 2.5 million clones; 80% to 95% appear just once. More than 0.35% of the sample is taken by the ten largest.

What the research found in general, with its limitations: Because the study included a small number of donors, the genetic and exposure-history diversity represented was limited. Compared with non-shared clonotypes, clonotypes shared by all four sorted-subset donors had higher generation probabilities. Sampling was restricted to blood, and TCR repertoires in tissues likely differ from the TCR repertoires found in blood. Naive subsets generally had larger estimated clonotype richness than memory subsets did. Sharing across a few donors was observed for about 4.8% of naive CD4, under 4% of naive CD8, about 2.3% of memory CD4, and roughly 0.43% of memory CD8 clonotypes. Rarefaction of sorted-subset datasets indicated incomplete sequencing despite the large sequencing depth. Based on pairwise subsampling, the degree of clonotype sharing among donors was expected to be affected by sequencing depth.

Cut back by 2 bases and 8 bases, the V and J ends lie 7 bases apart. Sequences SGHDT (CDR1) and YYEEEE (CDR2) are obtained from the germline V gene. Inclusive of the bounding cysteine and phenylalanine, the CDR3 is 11 residues long. Left in the record is the CDR3 DNA by itself, 33 bases read in frame from the first base. The donors were healthy, HIV-negative adults with no recently reported acute infections or vaccinations. Every donor was a Caucasian adult living in Nashville, Tennessee, USA. CD4+ T cells were enriched by magnetic negative selection, after which naive cells were positively selected on CD45RA and the negative fraction was taken as the memory subset. Blood was obtained by leukapheresis, after which PBMCs were separated by Ficoll-Histopaque density gradient centrifugation and cryopreserved in liquid nitrogen vapor phase. Analytical flow cytometry was used to check the purity and quantity of each magnetically sorted T cell population. Genomic DNA was isolated from every sorted fraction and measured by UV absorbance on a Nanodrop 2000c.

This sequence originates from a man aged 18 to 30 in good health. Some clones in this sample may be carry-over from other donors' samples. The rearrangement joined TRBV5-6 to TRBJ1-1, with an unclear D gene assignment. The specimen sequenced was naive CD4+ T cells from PBMCs. What the cell subset or site label conveys for this sample: CD45RA+ positively selected. The encoded CDR3 is CASSFKSEAFF. The nucleotide sequence reads TGTGCCAGCAGCTTTAAGAGCGAAGCTTTCTTT.